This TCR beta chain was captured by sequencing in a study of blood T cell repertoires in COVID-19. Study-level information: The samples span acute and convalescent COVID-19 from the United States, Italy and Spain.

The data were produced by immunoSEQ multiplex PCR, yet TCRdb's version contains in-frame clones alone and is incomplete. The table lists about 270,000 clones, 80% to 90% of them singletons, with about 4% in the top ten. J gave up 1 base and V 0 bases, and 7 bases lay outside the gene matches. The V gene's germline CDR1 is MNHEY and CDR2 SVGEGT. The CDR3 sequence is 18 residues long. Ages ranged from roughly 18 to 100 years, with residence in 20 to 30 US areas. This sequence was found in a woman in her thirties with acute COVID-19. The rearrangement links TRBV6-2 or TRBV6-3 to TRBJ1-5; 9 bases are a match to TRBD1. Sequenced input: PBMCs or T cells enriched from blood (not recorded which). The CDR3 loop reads CASSYSNRGLWSNQPQHF. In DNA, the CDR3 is TGTGCCAGCAGTTACTCGAACAGGGGGCTTTGGAGCAATCAGCCCCAGCATTTT.